This T cell receptor (beta chain) was sequenced during a study of a mutant IDH1 vaccine in newly diagnosed glioma. Trimming took 1 base from V and 7 from J, leaving 16 bases between them. Germline V gives CDR1 KGHSH, CDR2 LQKENI. This CDR3 has 16 amino acids. On this clone itself: Antigen specificity is unknown.

Profiling relied on immunoSEQ multiplex PCR, and the TCRdb table lists in-frame clones only, not all of them. The sample contains around 78,000 clones, roughly nine tenths of which appear only once. Stated time point: week 5, during vaccination. Each vaccine dose was 300 ug of mutant IDH1 20-mer peptide, with topical imiquimod. Source: PBMCs, taken from a glioma patient whose treatment included an IDH1 peptide vaccine. This receptor was obtained from a woman in her forties or fifties with glioma. V usage is TRBV18 and J usage is TRBJ2-2; the D gene is possibly TRBD1 (5 bases). CDR3 in DNA: TGTGCCAGCTCACCACAGTTAGGGGCGCGTGGCGGGGAGCTGTTTTTT. Translating gives CASSPQLGARGGELFF.